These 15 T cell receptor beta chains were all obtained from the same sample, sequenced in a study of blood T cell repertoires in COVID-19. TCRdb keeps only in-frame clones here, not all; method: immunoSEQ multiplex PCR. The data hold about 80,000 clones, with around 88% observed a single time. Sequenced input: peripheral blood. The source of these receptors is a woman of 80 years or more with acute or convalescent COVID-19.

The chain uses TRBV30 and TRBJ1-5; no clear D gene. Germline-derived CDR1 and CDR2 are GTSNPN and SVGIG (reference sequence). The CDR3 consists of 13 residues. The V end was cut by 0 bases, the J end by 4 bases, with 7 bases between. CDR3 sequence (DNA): TGTGCCTGGAGTGTACAGCAGAATCAGCCCCAGCATTTT. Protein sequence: CAWSVQQNQPQHF.

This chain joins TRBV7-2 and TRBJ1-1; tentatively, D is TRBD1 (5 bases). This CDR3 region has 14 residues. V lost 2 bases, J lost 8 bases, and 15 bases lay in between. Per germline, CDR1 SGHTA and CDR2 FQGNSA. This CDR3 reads CASSLKRGYEEAFF. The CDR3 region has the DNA TGTGCCAGCAGCTTAAAACGGGGGTATGAGGAAGCTTTCTTT.

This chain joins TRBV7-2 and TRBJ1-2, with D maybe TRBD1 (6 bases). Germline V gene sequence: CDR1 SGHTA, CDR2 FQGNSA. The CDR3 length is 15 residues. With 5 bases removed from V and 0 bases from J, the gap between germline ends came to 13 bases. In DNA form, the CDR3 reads TGTGCCAGCAGCACCCGGACAGCGACTAACTATGGCTACACCTTC. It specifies CASSTRTATNYGYTF. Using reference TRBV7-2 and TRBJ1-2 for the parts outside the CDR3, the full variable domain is GAGVSQSPSNKVTEKGKDVELRCDPISGHTALYWYRQSLGQGLEFLIYFQGNSAPDKSGLPSDRFSAERTGGSVSTLTIQRTQQEDSAVYLCASSTRTATNYGYTFGSGTRLTVV.

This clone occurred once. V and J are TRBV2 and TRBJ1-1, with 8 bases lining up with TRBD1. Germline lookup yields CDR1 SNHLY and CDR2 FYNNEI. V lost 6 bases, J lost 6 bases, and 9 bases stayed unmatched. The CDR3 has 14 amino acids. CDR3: CASRLTGALAEAFF. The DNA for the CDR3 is TGTGCCAGCAGGTTGACAGGGGCATTGGCTGAAGCTTTCTTT.

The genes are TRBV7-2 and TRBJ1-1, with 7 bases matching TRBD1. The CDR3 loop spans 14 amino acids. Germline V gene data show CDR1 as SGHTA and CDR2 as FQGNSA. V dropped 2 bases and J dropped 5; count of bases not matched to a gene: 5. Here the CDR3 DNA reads TGTGCCAGCAGCTTATCCAGGGGGAATACTGAAGCTTTCTTT. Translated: CASSLSRGNTEAFF.

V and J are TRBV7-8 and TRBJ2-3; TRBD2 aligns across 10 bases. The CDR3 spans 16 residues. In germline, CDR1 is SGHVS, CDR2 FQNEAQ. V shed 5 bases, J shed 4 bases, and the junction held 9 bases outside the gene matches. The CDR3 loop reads CASSLGEAGGPDTQYF. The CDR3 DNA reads TGTGCCAGCAGCCTGGGAGAAGCGGGGGGGCCAGATACGCAGTATTTT.

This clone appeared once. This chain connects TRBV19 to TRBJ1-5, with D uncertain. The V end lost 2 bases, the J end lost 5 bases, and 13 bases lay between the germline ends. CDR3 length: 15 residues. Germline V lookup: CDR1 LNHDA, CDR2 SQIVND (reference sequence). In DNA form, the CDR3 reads TGTGCCAGTAGTATAACAGAGGGTAATGATCAGCCCCAGCATTTT. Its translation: CASSITEGNDQPQHF. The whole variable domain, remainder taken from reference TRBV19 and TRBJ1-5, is DGGITQSPKYLFRKEGQNVTLSCEQNLNHDAMYWYRQDPGQGLRLIYYSQIVNDFQKGDIAEGYSVSREKKESFPLTVTSAQKNPTAFYLCASSITEGNDQPQHFGDGTRLSIL.

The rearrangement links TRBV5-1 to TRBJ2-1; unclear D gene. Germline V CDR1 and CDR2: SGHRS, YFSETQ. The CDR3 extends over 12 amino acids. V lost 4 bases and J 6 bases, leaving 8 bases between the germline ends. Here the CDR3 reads CASSPPSNEQFF. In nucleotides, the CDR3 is TGCGCCAGCAGCCCCCCGTCCAATGAGCAGTTCTTC.

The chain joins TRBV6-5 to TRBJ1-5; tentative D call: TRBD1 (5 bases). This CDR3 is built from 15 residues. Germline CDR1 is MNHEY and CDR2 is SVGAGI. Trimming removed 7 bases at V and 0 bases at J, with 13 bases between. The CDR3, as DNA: TGTGCCAGCAAAATACAGGAAAATAGCAATCAGCCCCAGCATTTT. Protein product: CASKIQENSNQPQHF.

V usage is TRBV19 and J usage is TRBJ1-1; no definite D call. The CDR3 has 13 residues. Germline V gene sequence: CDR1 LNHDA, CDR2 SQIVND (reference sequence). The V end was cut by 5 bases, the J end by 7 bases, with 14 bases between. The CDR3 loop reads CASSFQSGLEAFF. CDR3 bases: TGTGCCAGTAGTTTTCAATCCGGTCTTGAAGCTTTCTTT.

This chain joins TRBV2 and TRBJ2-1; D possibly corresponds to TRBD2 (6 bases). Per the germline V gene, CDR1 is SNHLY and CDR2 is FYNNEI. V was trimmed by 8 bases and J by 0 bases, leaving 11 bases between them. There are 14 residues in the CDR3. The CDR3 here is CASRTGSSYNEQFF. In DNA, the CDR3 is TGTGCCAGCCGGACCGGGAGCTCCTACAATGAGCAGTTCTTC.

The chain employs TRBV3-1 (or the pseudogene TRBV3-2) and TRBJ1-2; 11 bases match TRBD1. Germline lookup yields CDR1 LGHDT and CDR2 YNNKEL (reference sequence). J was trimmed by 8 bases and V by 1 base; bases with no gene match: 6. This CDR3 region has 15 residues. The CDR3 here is CASSQAGTGGQGYTF. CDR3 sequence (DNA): TGTGCCAGCAGCCAAGCCGGGACAGGGGGACAAGGCTACACCTTC.

The chain's CDR3 is CASSPRGGSRTDTQYF. In DNA form, the CDR3 reads TGTGCCAGCAGTCCCCGGGGGGGGTCCCGCACAGATACGCAGTATTTT. The chain is built from TRBV25-1 and TRBJ2-3, with 8 bases lining up with TRBD2. In germline, CDR1 is MGHDK, CDR2 SYGVNS. The J segment lost 1 base and the V segment lost 5 bases, leaving 8 bases of the junction unmatched. The CDR3 has 16 residues.

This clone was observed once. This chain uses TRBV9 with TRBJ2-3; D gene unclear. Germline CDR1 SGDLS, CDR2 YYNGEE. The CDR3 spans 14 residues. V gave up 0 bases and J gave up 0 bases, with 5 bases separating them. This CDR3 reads CASSVDESTDTQYF. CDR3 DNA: TGTGCCAGCAGCGTAGACGAGAGCACAGATACGCAGTATTTT.

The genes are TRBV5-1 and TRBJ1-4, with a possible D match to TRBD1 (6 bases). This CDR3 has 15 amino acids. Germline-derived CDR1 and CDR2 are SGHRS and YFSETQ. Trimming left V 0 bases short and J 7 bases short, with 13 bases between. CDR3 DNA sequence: TGCGCCAGCAGCTTGGAACAGGGTGGAAGTGAAAAACTGTTTTTT. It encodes CASSLEQGGSEKLFF.